These T cell receptor beta chains were read from a single sample in a study of blood T cell repertoires in COVID-19. TCRdb's copy holds only in-frame clones and misses some; the assay was immunoSEQ multiplex PCR. The sample contains approximately 210,000 clones, around 84% of which appear only once. The sequencing sample was made of peripheral blood. The receptor source for this set is a man aged 25-45 years with active or convalescent COVID-19. The CDR3 runs from the conserved cysteine through the conserved F or W. D genes are given only for firm matches. Clone size appears in some rows only: once, few, many, or a class for an expanded clone.

j_call cdr3_length v_call d_call clone_size cdr3_nt cdr3_aa
TRBJ1-2 13 TRBV21-1 - - TGTGCCAGCAGGGGGGGGGCTGGCTATGGCTACACCTTC CASRGGAGYGYTF
TRBJ1-1 14 TRBV7-8 - - TGTGCCAGCAGCTTAGGGGGCTGGAACACTGAAGCTTTCTTT CASSLGGWNTEAFF
TRBJ2-4 13 TRBV6-2/TRBV6-3 - - TGTGCCAGCAGTTCAGGGGAGGGGAACATTCAGTACTTC CASSSGEGNIQYF
TRBJ1-3 14 TRBV7-9 - - TGTGCCAGCAGCCCCGACAGTCATGGAAACACCATATATTTT CASSPDSHGNTIYF
TRBJ2-7 16 TRBV6-2/TRBV6-3 TRBD2 - TGTGCCAGCAGTTACTCTATCGGGGGGTGGAAGGACGAGCAGTACTTC CASSYSIGGWKDEQYF
TRBJ2-7 16 TRBV21-1 - - TGTGCCAGCAGCAACCGACTAGCGGGACAGGTTCACGAGCAGTACTTC CASSNRLAGQVHEQYF
TRBJ1-3 17 TRBV7-6 - - TGTGCCAGCAGCTCGGGAGGGGGAGGATACTCTGGAAACACCATATATTTT CASSSGGGGYSGNTIYF
TRBJ2-1 16 TRBV25-1 TRBD1 - TGTGCCAGCAGTGAACCCCCGGGACAGGGGAAGTATGAGCAGTTCTTC CASSEPPGQGKYEQFF
TRBJ2-6 19 TRBV5-4 TRBD2 once TGTGCCAGCAGCGCGCCGGGACTAGCGGGCACCTCTGGGGCCAACGTCCTGACTTTC CASSAPGLAGTSGANVLTF
TRBJ2-3 17 TRBV5-1 TRBD2 - TGCGCCAGCAGCTCGACTAGCGGGAGTGTAAGCACAGATACGCAGTATTTT CASSSTSGSVSTDTQYF
TRBJ1-1 13 TRBV6-6 - - TGTGCCAGCAGTTACACGGGGAGGGCTGAAGCTTTCTTT CASSYTGRAEAFF
TRBJ2-5 17 TRBV11-2 TRBD2 - TGTGCCAGCAGCCCGAATTCAGGGACTAGCTTCCAAGAGACCCAGTACTTC CASSPNSGTSFQETQYF
TRBJ2-5 15 TRBV5-1 TRBD1 - TGCGCCAGCAGCTCCCTGGGACAGCTCCAAGAGACCCAGTACTTC CASSSLGQLQETQYF
TRBJ2-7 15 TRBV7-2 TRBD2 - TGTGCCAGCAGCTCACAAGCGGGAGGGCCCAGGGAGCAGTACTTC CASSSQAGGPREQYF
TRBJ1-5 18 TRBV6-1 TRBD1 - TGTGCCAGCAGTGACCCCACGGACAGGGCGAATCGCAATCAGCCCCAGCATTTT CASSDPTDRANRNQPQHF
TRBJ2-3 12 TRBV5-1 - - TGCGCCAGCAGCTTCTTAGCGGATACGCAGTATTTT CASSFLADTQYF
TRBJ2-5 16 TRBV5-4 TRBD1 - TGTGCCAGCACCTCGATGCGTCAGGGGGCTTCGGAGACCCAGTACTTC CASTSMRQGASETQYF
TRBJ2-3 17 TRBV11-2 TRBD2 - TGTGCCAGCAGCCCCATAGCGGGCGAGGTGGGCACAGATACGCAGTATTTT CASSPIAGEVGTDTQYF
TRBJ1-1 14 TRBV6-6 TRBD1 - TGTGCCAGCAGGTCGGGACAGATGAACACTGAAGCTTTCTTT CASRSGQMNTEAFF
TRBJ2-1 15 TRBV5-4 TRBD2 - TGTGCCAGCAACCCCCCGGGGACTAGCGTAAATGAGCAGTTCTTC CASNPPGTSVNEQFF
TRBJ1-4 17 TRBV30 TRBD1 - TGTGCCTGGAGTGGGGGACAGGGGATGGGATCTAATGAAAAACTGTTTTTT CAWSGGQGMGSNEKLFF
TRBJ1-1 14 TRBV18 - - TGTGCCAGCTCACCCTGGTCGGAGGACACTGAAGCTTTCTTT CASSPWSEDTEAFF
TRBJ2-1 15 TRBV9 TRBD2 - TGTGCCAGCAGCCTAGATAGCGGGGGATACAATGAGCAGTTCTTC CASSLDSGGYNEQFF
TRBJ2-4 15 TRBV4-3 TRBD2 once TGCGCCAGCAGCCCCACTAGCGGGCGGAAAAACATTCAGTACTTC CASSPTSGRKNIQYF
TRBJ2-2 15 TRBV30 TRBD2 - TGTGCCTGGAGTATAGCGGGAGCCAACACCGGGGAGCTGTTTTTT CAWSIAGANTGELFF
TRBJ1-3 11 TRBV7-2 - - TGTGCCAGCAGCTTCCGGAACACCATATATTTT CASSFRNTIYF
TRBJ2-7 16 TRBV4-2 TRBD2 few TGTGCCAGCAGCCCGTCCGTCGCGGGAGGAGCCTACGAGCAGTACTTC CASSPSVAGGAYEQYF